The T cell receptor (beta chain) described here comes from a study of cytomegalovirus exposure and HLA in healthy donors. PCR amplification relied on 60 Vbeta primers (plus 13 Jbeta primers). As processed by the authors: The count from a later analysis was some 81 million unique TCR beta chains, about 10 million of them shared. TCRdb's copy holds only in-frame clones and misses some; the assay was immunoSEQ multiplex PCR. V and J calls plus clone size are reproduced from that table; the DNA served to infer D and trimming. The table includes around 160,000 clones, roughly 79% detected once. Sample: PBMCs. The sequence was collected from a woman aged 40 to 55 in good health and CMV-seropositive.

The CDR3 loop is CASGTTGGTDTQYF. CDR3 nucleotide sequence: TGTGCTAGTGGTACGACAGGGGGAACAGATACGCAGTATTTT. The chain carries TRBV12-5 and TRBJ2-3, with TRBD1 matching 9 bases. Germline V gives CDR1 LGHNT, CDR2 FRNRAP. With 5 bases clipped from V and 3 bases from J, the junction kept 3 bases outside the gene matches. The CDR3 runs to 14 residues.